Listed below are T cell receptor beta chains from one sample, sequenced in a study of cytomegalovirus exposure and HLA in healthy donors. Method: immunoSEQ multiplex PCR; TCRdb's copy keeps in-frame clones and lacks some. In the table there are 150,000 to 200,000 clones, approximately 80% of which are singletons. The source material was PBMCs. The receptors shown here come from a man younger than 30 in good health and CMV-seropositive. Each CDR3 is given with its conserved first and last residue. D genes are given only for firm matches. Size is stated for part of the rows, as once, few or many counts, or as a class when the clone is expanded.

clone_size,j_call,v_call,d_call,cdr3_nt,cdr3_aa
NA,TRBJ2-7,TRBV4-1,NA,TGCGCCAGCAGCCAAGAAATACAGGACTACGAGCAGTACTTC,CASSQEIQDYEQYF
NA,TRBJ2-1,TRBV28,TRBD2,TGTGCCAGCAGTTTTTACCTAGCGGGAGCCTACAATGAGCAGTTCTTC,CASSFYLAGAYNEQFF
NA,TRBJ2-7,TRBV9,NA,TGTGCCAGCAGCGTAGTCCCAGGATTGTCCTACGAGCAGTACTTC,CASSVVPGLSYEQYF
few,TRBJ2-2,TRBV28,TRBD2,TGTGCCAGCAGGCCTAGCGGGAGAGGGCCCGGGGAGCTGTTTTTT,CASRPSGRGPGELFF
NA,TRBJ2-1,TRBV6-5,TRBD2,TGTGCCAGCAGAACTAGCGGGAGCTCCTACAATGAGCAGTTCTTC,CASRTSGSSYNEQFF
NA,TRBJ2-7,TRBV5-4,NA,TGTGCCAGCAGCAGGGGGTTGGCGGCAACCTACGAGCAGTACTTC,CASSRGLAATYEQYF
NA,TRBJ2-7,TRBV28,TRBD2,TGTGCCAGCAGTCCCGGGACTAGTTACGAGCAGTACTTC,CASSPGTSYEQYF
NA,TRBJ2-7,TRBV28,TRBD2,TGTGCCAGCAGTTTAGGGCTAGCGGGAGGTTGGTACGAGCAGTACTTC,CASSLGLAGGWYEQYF
NA,TRBJ1-2,TRBV6-1,NA,TGTGCCAGCAGTGAATGGGCCCCTAACTATGGCTACACCTTC,CASSEWAPNYGYTF
NA,TRBJ1-4,TRBV28,TRBD1,TGTGCCAGCAGTATGTGGACAGGGCATAATGAAAAACTGTTTTTT,CASSMWTGHNEKLFF
NA,TRBJ1-1,TRBV11-2,NA,TGTGCCAGCAGCCTGGGACTGACTGAAGCTTTCTTT,CASSLGLTEAFF
NA,TRBJ2-7,TRBV6-1,NA,TGTGCCAGCAGTGAATGGGGGGACTACGAGCAGTACTTC,CASSEWGDYEQYF
NA,TRBJ1-2,TRBV7-2,NA,TGTGCCAGCAGCCCCGGACATCTCCAGAACTATGGCTACACCTTC,CASSPGHLQNYGYTF
NA,TRBJ2-1,TRBV30,TRBD2,TGTGCCTGGGCATCGCCGGGACTAGCGGGAGACTGGGCTTCCTACAATGAGCAGTTCTTC,CAWASPGLAGDWASYNEQFF
NA,TRBJ1-2,TRBV18,TRBD1,TGTGCCAGCTCACCTACAGGGGACAATGGCTACACCTTC,CASSPTGDNGYTF
once,TRBJ1-1,TRBV30,TRBD1,TGTGCCTGGAGTGTACCCAGGGGGCTTAACACTGAAGCTTTCTTT,CAWSVPRGLNTEAFF
NA,TRBJ2-3,TRBV4-3,TRBD2,TGCGCCAGCAGCCAAGACTTACCTAGCGGGAGCACAGATACGCAGTATTTT,CASSQDLPSGSTDTQYF
NA,TRBJ1-1,TRBV12-5,TRBD1,TGTGCTAGTGCCCGGACAGGTGACACTGAAGCTTTCTTT,CASARTGDTEAFF
few,TRBJ2-2,TRBV5-1,TRBD1,TGCGCCAGCAGATGGACAGGGAACACCGGGGAGCTGTTTTTT,CASRWTGNTGELFF